Listed here is a single T cell receptor (beta chain). The sample comes from a study of OX40 agonist ivuxolimab in advanced cancers. Here immunoSEQ multiplex PCR was the method, and the copy in TCRdb shows in-frame clones only, minus some. The sample includes 75,000 to 100,000 clones, 90% of them seen just once. Between the trimmed V and J ends, which lost 4 bases and 8 bases, there was a span of 15 bases. The CDR3 is 14 residues long. Germline V gene sequence: CDR1 SGHDT, CDR2 YYEEEE. Sequences were derived from CD4+ or CD8+ T cells sorted from blood, sampled in a trial of the OX40 agonist ivuxolimab. The TCR comes from an adult with an advanced solid tumor such as melanoma, head and neck, liver or kidney cancer. V usage is TRBV5-6 and J usage is TRBJ1-4, with D perhaps TRBD1 (5 bases). The CDR3 reads CASSPMGEQEKLFF. In nucleotides, the CDR3 is TGTGCCAGCAGCCCGATGGGGGAGCAAGAAAAACTGTTTTTT.